Below, 21 T cell receptor beta chains from the same sample are listed, as sequenced in a study of T cell changes during pregnancy in multiple sclerosis (dated by TCRdb to 2018 to 2020). The library came from the immunoSEQ multiplex PCR assay. Here the immuneACCESS table is served through TCRdb, limited to in-frame sequences with V and J called. Missing clones are a known gap in these copies; in checked studies unresolved V genes cover under half, and the rest lacks a known reason. A total of tens of thousands of clones appear in this sample, about 86% of them only once. The top ten clones comprise under 1.4% of the sample. Sequencing used CD4+ T cells from peripheral blood mononuclear cells, obtained in the first trimester of pregnancy. These receptors came from a female donor in good health, enrolled as a control in a pregnancy study.

The genes are TRBV11-2 and TRBJ2-1, with D possibly TRBD1 on 5 matching bases. V was pared by 5 bases and J by 4 bases, with 21 bases between. Germline V gives CDR1 SGHAT, CDR2 FQNNGV. This CDR3 contains 17 residues. The CDR3 reads CASSRLVVGQTYNEQFF. The CDR3 DNA reads TGTGCCAGCAGCCGGCTCGTTGTGGGGCAGACTTACAATGAGCAGTTCTTC.

This clone came up once. The J gene is TRBJ1-4, the V gene TRBV5-4; 8 positions agree with TRBD1. J lost 8 bases, V lost 4 bases, and 7 bases had no gene match. CDR3 size: 14 residues. Germline V gives CDR1 SGHNT, CDR2 YYREEE (reference sequence). The CDR3 is CASSAGQGREKLFF. The CDR3 bases are TGTGCCAGCAGCGCCGGACAGGGCCGGGAAAAACTGTTTTTT.

This chain uses TRBV10-2 with TRBJ2-3; possibly TRBD2 for D (6 bases). The CDR3 is 16 amino acids. CDR1 and CDR2 (germline): WSHSY, SAAADI. The V and J ends lost 2 bases and 4 bases respectively, with 16 bases between them. The CDR3 loop reads CASSEGLTQKPDTQYF. The CDR3 nucleotides read TGCGCCAGCAGTGAGGGACTAACCCAAAAGCCAGATACGCAGTATTTT.

This clone has only one observation. This chain joins TRBV7-3 and TRBJ1-4, with 11 positions matching TRBD1. Germline values: CDR1 SGHTA, CDR2 FQGTGA. The CDR3 runs to 15 residues. Germline trimming cut 6 bases from V and 7 bases from J; bases unmatched to any gene: 7. The CDR3 loop is CASSSTGTGGEKLFF. The CDR3 DNA follows: TGTGCCAGCAGTTCGACCGGGACAGGGGGTGAAAAACTGTTTTTT.

Turning to this clone: Its ends do not fully match the called genes, so a read error is possible. The V call is TRBV9, the J call TRBJ1-2; no firm D call. This CDR3 has 14 amino acids. Germline lookup yields CDR1 SGDLS and CDR2 YYNGEE. CDR3 sequence reads: CAGSASEGSYGYTF. In DNA form, the CDR3 reads TGTGCCGGCAGCGCCTCGGAGGGAAGCTATGGCTACACCTTC. Complete variable domain (other parts from reference TRBV9 and TRBJ1-2): DSGVTQTPKHLITATGQRVTLRCSPRSGDLSVYWYQQSLDQGLQFLIQYYNGEERAKGNILERFSAQQFPDLHSELNLSSLELGDSALYFCAGSASEGSYGYTFGSGTRLTVV.

The chain carries TRBV28 and TRBJ2-3, with 9 bases matching TRBD2. The CDR3 spans 14 residues. V gave up 6 bases and J gave up 2 bases; unmatched junction bases: 3. Germline loops: CDR1 MDHEN, CDR2 SYDVKM. Here the CDR3 DNA reads TGTGCCAGCAGCCTAGCGGGGATCACAGATACGCAGTATTTT. Translated, it gives CASSLAGITDTQYF.

Notes on this clone: It may be a read error: a sequence one base away is much more abundant. Since no conserved phenylalanine or tryptophan closes the CDR3, a read error is the likely cause. The chain combines TRBV5-5 with TRBJ1-1; weak D call: TRBD1 (5 bases). The V end lost 6 bases, the J end lost 0 bases, and 12 bases lay between the germline ends. The V gene's germline CDR1 is SGHKS and CDR2 YYEKEE (reference sequence). The CDR3 contains 14 residues. The CDR3 loop reads CASTVRQMNTEAFS. The CDR3 DNA reads as TGTGCCAGCACCGTGAGACAGATGAACACTGAAGCTTTCTCT.

V gene TRBV4-2 combines with J gene TRBJ2-5; TRBD2 aligns across 7 bases. Germline CDR1 reads LGHNA; CDR2 reads YNFKEQ. The CDR3 length is 15 residues. The J segment lost 8 bases and the V segment lost 0 bases, leaving 9 bases of the junction unmatched. The CDR3 sequence is CASSQDPSGARTQYF. The CDR3 coding sequence is TGTGCCAGCAGCCAAGATCCTAGCGGAGCCCGAACCCAGTACTTC.

A few counts support this clone. The chain is built from TRBV19 and TRBJ1-1; D is perhaps TRBD1 (5 bases). Trimming pared 3 bases from V and 1 base from J, leaving 9 bases between. This CDR3 region has 14 residues. Germline values: CDR1 LNHDA, CDR2 SQIVND (reference sequence). The CDR3 region is CASSITGRNTEAFF. For the CDR3, the DNA is TGTGCCAGTAGTATTACAGGCAGGAACACTGAAGCTTTCTTT.

This chain joins TRBV5-1 and TRBJ2-1, with 10 bases fitting TRBD2. CDR1 and CDR2 from the germline V gene are SGHRS and YFSETQ. After removal of 0 bases from V and 10 bases from J, the junction contained 7 bases not matched to a gene. The CDR3 loop spans 15 amino acids. CDR3 coding DNA: TGCGCCAGCAGCTTGGAGGCTAGCGGGAGCGGGGAGCAGTTCTTC. Its translation: CASSLEASGSGEQFF.

The rearrangement links TRBV18 to TRBJ1-1, with TRBD1 identical over 8 bases. This CDR3 is 15 amino acids long. The V segment lost 3 bases and the J segment 3 bases; nucleotides outside the gene matches: 6. Per germline, CDR1 KGHSH and CDR2 LQKENI. The chain's CDR3 is CASSPGQGRYTEAFF. The DNA for the CDR3 is TGTGCCAGCTCACCCGGACAGGGTCGATACACTGAAGCTTTCTTT.

The genes are TRBV7-3 and TRBJ1-1; tentatively, D is TRBD1 (5 bases). The germline V and J ends were trimmed by 6 bases and 3 bases, with 11 bases remaining between them. The CDR3 consists of 13 residues. CDR1 is SGHTA and CDR2 is FQGTGA in the germline V gene. CDR3: CASRRDRDTEAFF. The CDR3 nucleotides are TGTGCCAGCAGGCGGGACCGCGACACTGAAGCTTTCTTT.

The chain uses TRBV6-5 and TRBJ1-2, with D possibly TRBD1 on 6 matching bases. Germline CDR1 is MNHEY and CDR2 is SVGAGI. The germline V and J ends were trimmed by 3 bases and 5 bases, with 13 bases remaining between them. The length of the CDR3 is 14 residues. The CDR3 sequence is CASSYSQGSYGYTF. Written as DNA, the CDR3 is TGTGCCAGCAGTTATTCCCAGGGGTCTTATGGCTACACCTTC.

The rearrangement uses TRBV6-1 and TRBJ1-5, with 8 nucleotides matching TRBD1. V lost 5 bases to trimming and J lost 6 bases; unmatched junction nucleotides: 9. The CDR3 sequence is 15 residues long. Per germline, CDR1 MNHNS and CDR2 SASEGT. This chain's CDR3 is CASSPRQGSGQPQHF. CDR3 sequence (DNA): TGTGCCAGCAGTCCCCGACAGGGGTCCGGTCAGCCCCAGCATTTT.

This clone turned up a few times. The chain is built from TRBV9 and TRBJ1-1; D gene unclear. V was clipped by 0 bases and J by 0 bases, with 9 bases between them. CDR3 length: 15 amino acids. The germline V gene encodes CDR1 SGDLS and CDR2 YYNGEE. CDR3 coding DNA: TGTGCCAGCAGCGTAGGAGGCCTGCTGAACACTGAAGCTTTCTTT. It specifies CASSVGGLLNTEAFF.

A few counts support this clone. This chain links TRBV7-3 with TRBJ2-2; 9 bases map to TRBD1. The germline gives CDR1 SGHTA, CDR2 FQGTGA. The length of the CDR3 is 15 residues. The V segment lost 6 bases and the J segment 3 bases; nucleotides outside the gene matches: 5. CDR3 in amino acids: CASRFDRGDTGELFF. The CDR3 DNA sequence: TGTGCCAGCAGATTCGACAGGGGGGACACCGGGGAGCTGTTTTTT.

The chain links TRBV27 to TRBJ1-4; D remains unclear. Germline V gives CDR1 MNHEY, CDR2 SMNVEV (reference sequence). The CDR3 has 14 amino acids. The ends were cut back, 5 bases at V and 8 bases at J, with 15 bases in the middle. In DNA form, the CDR3 reads TGTGCCAGCAGTGCCGACACCGGCGGGGAAAAACTGTTTTTT. The encoded protein is CASSADTGGEKLFF.

The chain links TRBV6-1 to TRBJ2-7; TRBD1 matches at 8 bases. The V segment lost 2 bases and the J segment 5 bases; nucleotides outside the gene matches: 14. This CDR3 has 17 amino acids. The germline V gene encodes CDR1 MNHNS and CDR2 SASEGT. This CDR3 is CASSEMGRGPLGNEQYF. The CDR3 region has the DNA TGTGCCAGCAGTGAAATGGGCAGGGGGCCTTTGGGGAACGAGCAGTACTTC.

On this clone itself: The sample holds other DNA sequences that translate to the same CDR3. V and J are TRBV7-9 and TRBJ2-7, with 7 bases identical to TRBD1. In germline, CDR1 is SEHNR, CDR2 FQNEAQ (reference sequence). The V and J ends lost 5 bases and 5 bases, in that order; junction bases with no gene match: 6. The CDR3 runs to 13 residues. The CDR3 region is CASSPDRFHEQYF. The CDR3 nucleotides are TGTGCCAGCAGCCCGGACAGGTTCCACGAGCAGTACTTC. The whole variable domain, remainder taken from reference TRBV7-9 and TRBJ2-7, is DTGVSQNPRHKITKRGQNVTFRCDPISEHNRLYWYRQTLGQGPEFLTYFQNEAQLEKSRLLSDRFSAERPKGSFSTLEIQRTEQGDSAMYLCASSPDRFHEQYFGPGTRLTVT.

The V and J genes are TRBV18 and TRBJ1-2, with 10 nucleotides matching TRBD1. CDR3 length equals 15 residues. Losses at the gene ends were 3 bases for V and 4 bases for J; bases not matched to a gene: 5. Germline CDR1 is KGHSH and CDR2 is LQKENI. CDR3 region: CASSPGTGVSYGYTF. Here the CDR3 DNA reads TGTGCCAGCTCACCGGGGACAGGGGTGAGCTATGGCTACACCTTC.

This sequence joins TRBV7-9 and TRBJ2-1, with 13 bases lining up with TRBD2. The germline CDR1 and CDR2 sequences are SEHNR and FQNEAQ (reference sequence). V lost 7 bases, J lost 1 base, and 4 bases stayed unmatched. The CDR3 consists of 16 residues. The CDR3 nucleotides read TGTGCCAGCAAAGGACTAGCGGGGGAATCCTACAATGAGCAGTTCTTC. It codes for CASKGLAGESYNEQFF.